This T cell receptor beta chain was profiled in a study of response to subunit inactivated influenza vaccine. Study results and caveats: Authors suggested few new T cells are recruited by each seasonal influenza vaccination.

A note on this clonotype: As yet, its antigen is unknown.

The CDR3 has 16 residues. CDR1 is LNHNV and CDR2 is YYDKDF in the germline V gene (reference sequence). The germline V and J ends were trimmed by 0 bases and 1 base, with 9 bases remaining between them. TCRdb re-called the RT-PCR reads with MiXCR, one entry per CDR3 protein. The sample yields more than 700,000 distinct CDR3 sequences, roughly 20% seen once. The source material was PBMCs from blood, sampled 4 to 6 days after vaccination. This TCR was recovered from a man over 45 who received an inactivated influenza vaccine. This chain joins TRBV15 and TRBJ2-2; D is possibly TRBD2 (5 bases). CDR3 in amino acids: CATSRDRAGNTGELFF. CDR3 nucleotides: TGTGCCACCAGCAGAGATCGGGCGGGGAACACCGGGGAGCTGTTTTTT.